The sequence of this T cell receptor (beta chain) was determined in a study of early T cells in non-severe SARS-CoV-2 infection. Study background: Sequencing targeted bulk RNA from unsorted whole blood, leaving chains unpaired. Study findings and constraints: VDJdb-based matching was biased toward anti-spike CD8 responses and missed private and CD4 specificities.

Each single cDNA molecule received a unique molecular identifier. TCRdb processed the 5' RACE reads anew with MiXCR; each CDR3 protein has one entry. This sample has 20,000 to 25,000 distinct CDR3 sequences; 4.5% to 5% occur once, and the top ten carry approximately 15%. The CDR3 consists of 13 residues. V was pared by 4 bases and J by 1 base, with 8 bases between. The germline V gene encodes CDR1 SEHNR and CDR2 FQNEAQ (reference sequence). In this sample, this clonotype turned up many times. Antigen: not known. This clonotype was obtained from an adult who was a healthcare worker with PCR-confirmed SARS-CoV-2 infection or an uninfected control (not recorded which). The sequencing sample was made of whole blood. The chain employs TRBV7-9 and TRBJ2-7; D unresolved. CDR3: CASSSLRSYEQYF. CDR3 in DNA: TGTGCCAGCAGCTCCCTTAGGTCCTACGAGCAGTACTTC.